The T cell receptor beta chain under discussion was sequenced for a study of PD-L1 blockade in urothelial cancer. Overall study context: Males with urothelial cancer arising in the bladder constituted about nine tenths of the roughly 30 patients. Patients arrived having already received 0 to 3 prior chemotherapy regimens. Researchers looked at the blood 3 weeks (second dose) and 6 weeks after treatment began.

Profiled with immunoSEQ multiplex PCR; TCRdb holds only in-frame clones, not every one. The table records about 90,000 clones, more than 85% of them present only once. The CDR3 is made up of 16 amino acids. The germline V gene encodes CDR1 LGHNA and CDR2 YSLEER. V was clipped by 5 bases and J by 5 bases, with 21 bases between them. Each patient gave between 1 and 8 samples of peripheral blood mononuclear cells, which were collected pretreatment and during treatment. The input for sequencing was PBMCs, taken around atezolizumab (anti-PD-L1) treatment. The chain links TRBV4-3 to TRBJ1-1; D perhaps matches TRBD1 (5 bases). The TCR originated in a man aged 55-75 years with urothelial cancer. The CDR3 loop is CASSEGYGRHSTEAFF. As DNA, the CDR3 is TGCGCCAGCAGCGAGGGGTACGGGAGACATAGTACTGAAGCTTTCTTT.